This T cell receptor beta chain was sequenced in a study of Ad26.COV2.S vaccination and SARS-CoV-2 variants. Study in general: Trial arm assignment for the donor was COV1001 Ad26.COV2.S.

V was pared by 0 bases and J by 0 bases, with 20 bases between. CDR1 and CDR2 (germline): MGHRA, YSYEKL. The CDR3 length is 19 residues. Treatment denoted: approximately 18 received Ad26.COV2.S at low or high dose, single or two shots; several received placebo; per-sample allocation not given. Each sample was drawn 63 days after the first injection (of vaccine or placebo). Assay used: immunoSEQ multiplex PCR; TCRdb lists only in-frame clones, some missing. The table has approximately 400,000 clones, roughly 85% seen once. The sequencing used peripheral blood, collected in a trial of Ad26.COV2.S vaccine versus placebo. This TCR was recovered from a person between 18 and 60 years old who received the Ad26.COV2.S COVID-19 vaccine or a placebo. The genes are TRBV4-1 and TRBJ1-1; no reliable D call. The DNA for the CDR3 is TGCGCCAGCAGCCAAGATCTTAGGACTCTGGAGATGTTGAACACTGAAGCTTTCTTT. Residues: CASSQDLRTLEMLNTEAFF.